Below are 25 T cell receptor beta chains sequenced from a single sample in a study of blood T cell repertoires in COVID-19. Assay used: immunoSEQ multiplex PCR; TCRdb lists only in-frame clones, some missing. Here the sample spans 250,000 to 350,000 clones, 70% to 85% being singletons. What was sequenced was peripheral blood. The receptors originated from a human donor with COVID-19, enrolled during active disease. The donor label of this sample is uncertain.

The chain employs TRBV5-1 and TRBJ1-1; no clear D. V was shortened by 5 bases and J by 1 base, with 12 bases between the two germline ends. Germline-derived CDR1 and CDR2 are SGHRS and YFSETQ. CDR3 length equals 14 residues. CDR3 in DNA: TGCGCCAGCAGACCAGAAAATCGGAACACTGAAGCTTTCTTT. Amino acid sequence: CASRPENRNTEAFF. Full variable domain (outside the CDR3, taken from reference TRBV5-1 and TRBJ1-1): KAGVTQTPRYLIKTRGQQVTLSCSPISGHRSVSWYQQTPGQGLQFLFEYFSETQRNKGNFPGRFSGRQFSNSRSEMNVSTLELGDSALYLCASRPENRNTEAFFGQGTRLTVV.

A few counts support this clone. J is TRBJ2-2 and V is TRBV10-3; the match to TRBD1 covers 7 bases. Germline V gene lookup returns CDR1 ENHRY and CDR2 SYGVKD. V dropped 6 bases and J dropped 5; count of bases not matched to a gene: 6. The CDR3 runs to 14 residues. The CDR3 is CAIREPQGTGELFF. CDR3 bases: TGTGCCATCAGAGAACCACAGGGGACCGGGGAGCTGTTTTTT.

The chain joins TRBV7-2 to TRBJ2-5, with D hard to call. Trimming stripped 2 bases from V and 5 bases from J, with 15 bases between. The germline CDR1 and CDR2 sequences are SGHTA and FQGNSA. The CDR3 totals 15 residues. The CDR3 here is CASSLQVLDGETQYF. In nucleotides, the CDR3 is TGTGCCAGCAGCTTACAGGTCCTTGATGGGGAGACCCAGTACTTC.

This clone was recorded only once. The chain carries TRBV19 and TRBJ2-1, with 10 positions matching TRBD1. Germline V gene data show CDR1 as LNHDA and CDR2 as SQIVND (reference sequence). CDR3 length: 16 amino acids. V trimming: 3 bases; J trimming: 9 bases; junction bases outside the gene matches: 11. The DNA of the CDR3 is TGTGCCAGTAGTATGAGTATAGGACAGGGGGTCGGTGAGCAGTTCTTC. Translated, it gives CASSMSIGQGVGEQFF.

The chain is built from TRBV5-1 and TRBJ2-7; 8 nucleotides agree with TRBD1. The V gene's germline CDR1 is SGHRS and CDR2 YFSETQ. The J segment lost 7 bases and the V segment lost 2 bases, leaving 8 bases of the junction unmatched. The length of the CDR3 is 14 residues. CDR3 nucleotides: TGCGCCAGCAGCTTTGCGACAGGGGTCGGTGAGCAGTACTTC. This codes for CASSFATGVGEQYF.

V and J are TRBV30 and TRBJ1-6, with TRBD1 matching 7 bases. The CDR3 sequence is 17 residues long. The ends lost 3 bases at V and 0 bases at J; junction bases unmatched: 8. Germline V CDR1 and CDR2: GTSNPN, SVGIG (reference sequence). The CDR3 nucleotides are TGTGCCTGGAGAACCGAACAGGGGCCCTCCTATAATTCACCCCTCCACTTT. It codes for CAWRTEQGPSYNSPLHF.

This clone was counted between two and nine times. The genes are TRBV6-1 and TRBJ1-2; 7 nucleotides agree with TRBD1. The V gene end was trimmed by 3 bases and the J gene end by 2 bases; junction bases not matched to a gene: 15. This CDR3 is 18 amino acids long. Germline loops: CDR1 MNHNS, CDR2 SASEGT. The chain's CDR3 is CASSDSAPPTGLNYGYTF. Written as DNA, the CDR3 is TGTGCCAGCAGTGATTCGGCCCCCCCGACAGGGCTCAACTATGGCTACACCTTC.

This chain's CDR3 is CASSWGGSLTDTQYF. For the CDR3, the DNA is TGTGCCAGTAGCTGGGGCGGGAGTCTGACAGATACGCAGTATTTT. This chain connects TRBV19 to TRBJ2-3; 7 bases are shared with TRBD2. Germline-derived CDR1 and CDR2 are LNHDA and SQIVND (reference sequence). With V trimmed by 6 bases and J by 3 bases, 9 bases remained unmatched. The CDR3 runs 15 residues.

The CDR3: CASSYSSLGTDTQYF. CDR3 bases: TGTGCCAGCAGTTACTCGAGTCTCGGCACAGATACGCAGTATTTT. J is TRBJ2-3 and V is TRBV6-2 or TRBV6-3, with D unclear. The CDR3 covers 15 residues. The germline V and J ends were trimmed by 0 bases and 1 base, with 8 bases remaining between them. Germline V gives CDR1 MNHEY, CDR2 SVGEGT.

This clone was picked up one time. The chain is built from TRBV30 and TRBJ1-3, with D unresolved. Looked up from germline, CDR1 is GTSNPN and CDR2 is SVGIG (reference sequence). The CDR3 runs to 13 residues. Trimming took 8 bases from V and 0 from J, leaving 11 bases between them. This CDR3 reads CAGATSSGNTIYF. The CDR3 DNA sequence: TGTGCCGGAGCAACAAGCTCTGGAAACACCATATATTTT. The whole variable domain, remainder taken from reference TRBV30 and TRBJ1-3, is SQTIHQWPATLVQPVGSPLSLECTVEGTSNPNLYWYRQAAGRGLQLLFYSVGIGQISSEVPQNLSASRPQDRQFILSSKKLLLSDSGFYLCAGATSSGNTIYFGEGSWLTVV.

The chain uses TRBV27 and TRBJ2-3, with 10 bases that match TRBD1. This CDR3 has 15 amino acids. Germline CDR1 and CDR2: MNHEY and SMNVEV (reference sequence). Germline trimming cut 10 bases from V and 4 bases from J; bases unmatched to any gene: 11. The CDR3: CATSPLGTGADTQYF. CDR3 DNA: TGTGCCACCTCCCCGCTAGGGACAGGGGCAGATACGCAGTATTTT.

This clone was detected many times. The J gene is TRBJ2-1, the V gene TRBV30, with 14 bases that match TRBD2. Germline lookup yields CDR1 GTSNPN and CDR2 SVGIG (reference sequence). Losses at the gene ends were 8 bases for V and 2 bases for J; bases not matched to a gene: 8. The CDR3 runs to 16 residues. The CDR3 nucleotides are TGTGCCGGGACTAGCGGGAGTTCTTCAGCCTACAATGAGCAGTTCTTC. Amino acid sequence: CAGTSGSSSAYNEQFF.

V is TRBV7-2 and J is TRBJ2-3, with unresolved D. V lost 1 base to trimming and J lost 2 bases, with 7 bases between them. The CDR3 is 14 residues long. Germline values: CDR1 SGHTA, CDR2 FQGNSA. CDR3 loop: CASSLDSTTDTQYF. CDR3 nucleotide sequence: TGTGCCAGCAGCTTAGACTCTACCACAGATACGCAGTATTTT.

CDR3 in amino acids: CASRFFLDSPLHF. The CDR3 DNA reads TGTGCAAGTCGCTTTTTCCTAGATTCACCCCTCCACTTT. The chain uses TRBV12-2 and TRBJ1-6. TRBV12-2 is marked as a pseudogene. CDR3 size: 13 residues.

The V call is TRBV27, the J call TRBJ2-7; the match to TRBD2 covers 10 bases. CDR3 length equals 18 residues. With V trimmed by 1 base and J by 0 bases, 9 bases remained unmatched. The germline V gene has CDR1 MNHEY and CDR2 SMNVEV (reference sequence). CDR3 in DNA: TGTGCCAGCAGTTTATTGGTCCCTAGCGGGAGCCTCTCCTACGAGCAGTACTTC. Translation gives CASSLLVPSGSLSYEQYF.

This CDR3 is CASSRPTSGIRNEQFF. CDR3 bases: TGTGCCAGCAGTCGACCAACTAGCGGGATCCGAAATGAGCAGTTCTTC. The chain is built from TRBV28 and TRBJ2-1; TRBD2 agrees at 10 bases. After removal of 5 bases from V and 7 bases from J, the junction contained 11 bases not matched to a gene. The germline CDR1 and CDR2 sequences are MDHEN and SYDVKM. CDR3 length: 16 amino acids.

The V call is TRBV5-8, the J call TRBJ2-3; 12 positions match TRBD1. Trimming cost V 5 bases and J 6 bases; bases outside gene matches: 7. CDR1 and CDR2 (germline): SGHTS, YDEGEE. This CDR3 spans 15 amino acids. The CDR3: CASSPGQGAGDTQYF. The CDR3, as DNA: TGTGCCAGCAGTCCGGGACAGGGGGCTGGGGATACGCAGTATTTT.

This clone was counted a single time. This chain links TRBV5-1 with TRBJ1-2; 10 bases are a match to TRBD1. The V gene's germline CDR1 is SGHRS and CDR2 YFSETQ. The length of the CDR3 is 16 residues. V shed 0 bases and J 5 bases; nucleotides not matched to a gene: 7. CDR3 region: CASSLDTTGGLYGYTF. The CDR3 DNA follows: TGCGCCAGCAGCTTGGATACGACAGGGGGCCTTTATGGCTACACCTTC.

The genes are TRBV10-3 and TRBJ1-1, with D possibly TRBD1 on 5 matching bases. CDR1 and CDR2 (germline): ENHRY, SYGVKD. V lost 8 bases, J lost 2 bases, and 12 bases lay in between. The CDR3 consists of 13 residues. CDR3 sequence reads: CAIVGRENTEAFF. The CDR3 DNA reads TGTGCCATCGTTGGCAGGGAAAACACTGAAGCTTTCTTT.

The chain employs TRBV15 and TRBJ1-4; the match to TRBD1 covers 9 bases. This CDR3 contains 15 residues. V lost 1 base and J lost 7; bases outside the gene matches: 4. The V gene's germline CDR1 is LNHNV and CDR2 YYDKDF (reference sequence). CDR3 sequence reads: CATSRGTGEGEKLFF. CDR3 nucleotides: TGTGCCACCAGCAGAGGGACAGGGGAGGGTGAAAAACTGTTTTTT.

This chain joins TRBV7-9 and TRBJ1-5; 9 bases fit TRBD1. The CDR3 extends over 16 amino acids. Germline V gene lookup returns CDR1 SEHNR and CDR2 FQNEAQ (reference sequence). J was trimmed by 6 bases and V by 0 bases; bases with no gene match: 6. CDR3 in amino acids: CASSLAGDRASQPQHF. The CDR3 nucleotides read TGTGCCAGCAGCTTAGCGGGGGACAGGGCCAGTCAGCCCCAGCATTTT.

This chain uses TRBV4-1 with TRBJ2-1; D gene unclear. The V gene lost 4 bases and the J gene lost 10 bases, with 11 bases spanning the gap. Germline V lookup: CDR1 MGHRA, CDR2 YSYEKL. This CDR3 region has 12 residues. The CDR3 region has the DNA TGCGCCAGCAGCCCCCCAATGAGGGAGCAGTTCTTC. Translation gives CASSPPMREQFF.

This clone appeared a few times. The rearrangement links TRBV7-3 to TRBJ2-3, with 11 bases lining up with TRBD2. This CDR3 has 15 residues. The ends lost 4 bases at V and 0 bases at J; junction bases unmatched: 0. CDR1 and CDR2 from the germline V gene are SGHTA and FQGTGA. The CDR3 region has the DNA TGTGCCAGCAGCTGGACTAGCGGGAGCACAGATACGCAGTATTTT. Translated, it gives CASSWTSGSTDTQYF. Filled out from reference TRBV7-3 and TRBJ2-3, the complete variable domain reads GAGVSQTPSNKVTEKGKYVELRCDPISGHTALYWYRQSLGQGPEFLIYFQGTGAADDSGLPNDRFFAVRPEGSVSTLKIQRTERGDSAVYLCASSWTSGSTDTQYFGPGTRLTVL.

The chain couples TRBV20-1 to TRBJ2-7; unclear D gene. V shed 3 bases and J shed 1 base, with 4 bases lying between them. There are 11 residues in the CDR3. The germline V gene encodes CDR1 DFQATT and CDR2 SNEGSKA (reference sequence). CDR3 coding DNA: TGCAGTGCTAGTCAGTCCTACGAGCAGTACTTC. Protein sequence: CSASQSYEQYF.

The V gene is TRBV29-1, the J gene TRBJ2-6, with unresolved D. The CDR3 has 13 residues. Germline V gene lookup returns CDR1 SQVTM and CDR2 ANQGSEA. The germline V and J ends were trimmed by 4 bases and 3 bases, with 7 bases remaining between them. CDR3 amino acids: CSVGGVGANVLTF. The CDR3 bases are TGCAGCGTTGGAGGTGTTGGGGCCAACGTCCTGACTTTC.